A single sample is the source of the 28 T cell receptor beta chains below, sequenced in a study of beta chain features in type 1 diabetes. Study-level points and caveats: Type 1 diabetes patients had moderately but significantly shorter TCRB CDR3s in all four CD4+ subsets.

Which antigens these TCRs recognize remains unknown. The authors reverse transcribed all of the isolated RNA, so sequencing captured expressed TCRB transcripts. Data came from immunoSEQ multiplex PCR; TCRdb stores just in-frame clones and leaves some out. The table lists 630,000 or so clones, 11% to 15% of them singletons, with 0.035% to 0.04% in the top ten. The sequenced sample consisted of naive CD4+ T cells from blood. The receptors shown here come from a man younger than 35 with type 1 diabetes.

This chain connects TRBV30 to TRBJ1-1, with TRBD1 identical over 9 bases. Germline CDR1 GTSNPN, CDR2 SVGIG (reference sequence). This CDR3 comprises 13 residues. V shed 5 bases, J shed 6 bases, and the junction held 7 bases outside the gene matches. The CDR3: CAWRYRGLAEAFF. The CDR3 nucleotides read TGTGCCTGGCGATACAGGGGGCTGGCTGAAGCTTTCTTT.

This chain connects TRBV6-1 to TRBJ2-4, with D unclear. The length of the CDR3 is 15 residues. Germline CDR1 is MNHNS and CDR2 is SASEGT. Between the trimmed V and J ends, which lost 4 bases and 1 base, there was a span of 11 bases. CDR3 nucleotides: TGTGCCAGCAGTGGCCCTCAGGTGGCCAAAAACATTCAGTACTTC. Protein sequence: CASSGPQVAKNIQYF.

This chain uses TRBV4-1 with TRBJ1-5, with 9 bases identical to TRBD1. This CDR3 is 16 amino acids long. With V trimmed by 1 base and J by 6 bases, 7 bases remained unmatched. Germline CDR1 is MGHRA and CDR2 is YSYEKL. The CDR3 loop is CASSQGPGQGAQPQHF. The CDR3 DNA follows: TGCGCCAGCAGCCAAGGACCGGGACAGGGCGCTCAGCCCCAGCATTTT.

This clone appeared a few times. The CDR3 DNA is TGTGCCAGCAGTGCACTCGCCGGGACAGGCTACAATGAGCAGTTCTTC. It is translated as CASSALAGTGYNEQFF. The V call is TRBV25-1, the J call TRBJ2-1; TRBD1 agrees at 8 bases. The CDR3 covers 16 residues. V trimming: 4 bases; J trimming: 3 bases; junction bases outside the gene matches: 8. Germline V gene sequence: CDR1 MGHDK, CDR2 SYGVNS.

This clone was seen only a few times. The J gene is TRBJ2-1, the V gene TRBV7-2, with 9 nucleotides matching TRBD2. CDR1 is SGHTA, CDR2 FQGNSA, per germline. J lost 7 bases, V lost 2 bases, and 6 bases had no gene match. The length of the CDR3 is 15 residues. The CDR3, as DNA: TGTGCCAGCAGCTTACTGCGGGAGGGCCAGAATGAGCAGTTCTTC. Its protein product is CASSLLREGQNEQFF.

This clone was detected a few times. The chain carries TRBV7-9 and TRBJ2-5; tentative D call: TRBD2 (5 bases). Per the germline V gene, CDR1 is SEHNR and CDR2 is FQNEAQ (reference sequence). V lost 1 base and J 4 bases, leaving 13 bases between the germline ends. This CDR3 contains 15 residues. This CDR3 reads CASSLVRGRGETQYF. Written as DNA, the CDR3 is TGTGCCAGCAGCTTAGTTCGGGGTCGGGGAGAGACCCAGTACTTC.

This clone was counted a few times. The V gene is TRBV29-1, the J gene TRBJ2-7; no clear D gene. This CDR3 spans 12 amino acids. Trimming shortened V by 6 bases and J by 6 bases, and 15 bases separated the two germline ends. Germline values: CDR1 SQVTM, CDR2 ANQGSEA. CDR3 DNA sequence: TGCAGCGTGAGGAGTGTCTGGGGCGAGCAGTACTTC. Translated, it gives CSVRSVWGEQYF.

A few counts support this clone. V gene TRBV28 combines with J gene TRBJ1-2, with a weak D call TRBD1 (6 bases). CDR1 is MDHEN, CDR2 SYDVKM, per germline. V was trimmed by 11 bases and J by 3 bases, leaving 22 bases between them. This CDR3 has 15 amino acids. The CDR3 reads CAAGPGGSLDYGYTF. CDR3 bases: TGTGCCGCAGGGCCCGGGGGCTCATTGGACTATGGCTACACCTTC.

This chain links TRBV11-2 with TRBJ2-1; perhaps D is TRBD1 or TRBD2 (5 bases each). The CDR3 spans 13 residues. Germline CDR1 and CDR2: SGHAT and FQNNGV. The V end was cut by 4 bases, the J end by 8 bases, with 12 bases between. CDR3 sequence: CASSWSGSHEQFF. CDR3 coding DNA: TGTGCCAGCAGCTGGTCAGGGAGCCATGAGCAGTTCTTC. Looking up the rest from reference TRBV11-2 and TRBJ2-1 gives the full variable domain: EAGVAQSPRYKIIEKRQSVAFWCNPISGHATLYWYQQILGQGPKLLIQFQNNGVVDDSQLPKDRFSAERLKGVDSTLKIQPAKLEDSAVYLCASSWSGSHEQFFGPGTRLTVL.

This clone was counted only a few times. This rearrangement joins TRBV10-3 to TRBJ1-2; 8 bases match TRBD1. This CDR3 has 15 amino acids. The germline V gene encodes CDR1 ENHRY and CDR2 SYGVKD. With 7 bases clipped from V and 0 bases from J, the junction kept 7 bases outside the gene matches. CDR3 sequence (DNA): TGTGCCATCAAGTCGACAGGGGAATCTAACTATGGCTACACCTTC. Its translation is CAIKSTGESNYGYTF.

The table lists this clone with a few counts. The chain uses TRBV6-6 and TRBJ1-3, with D tentatively TRBD1 (5 bases). V shed 5 bases and J shed 2 bases, with 10 bases lying between them. This CDR3 region has 14 residues. Per germline, CDR1 MNHNY and CDR2 SVGAGI (reference sequence). CDR3 region: CASSPGGTGNTIYF. In DNA, the CDR3 is TGTGCCAGCAGTCCCGGGGGAACTGGAAACACCATATATTTT.

This clone was detected a few times. V gene TRBV28 combines with J gene TRBJ1-1; D possibly corresponds to TRBD1 (6 bases). The CDR3 covers 14 residues. The germline CDR1 and CDR2 sequences are MDHEN and SYDVKM. The V end lost 6 bases, the J end lost 4 bases, and 15 bases lay between the germline ends. The CDR3 here is CASRPGWGPTEAFF. CDR3 in DNA: TGTGCCAGCAGGCCCGGGTGGGGGCCCACTGAAGCTTTCTTT.

This clone occurred a few times. J is TRBJ2-3 and V is TRBV7-9; D possibly corresponds to TRBD2 (7 bases). V lost 3 bases, J lost 1 base, and 11 bases lay in between. The CDR3 is 15 amino acids. CDR1 is SEHNR, CDR2 FQNEAQ, per germline (reference sequence). The CDR3 region has the DNA TGTGCCAGCAGCTTGGGAGGGGGAGGCACAGATACGCAGTATTTT. Protein sequence: CASSLGGGGTDTQYF.

This clone turned up a few times. The rearrangement joins TRBV27 to TRBJ1-4, with a weak D call TRBD1 (6 bases). Germline-derived CDR1 and CDR2 are MNHEY and SMNVEV (reference sequence). V dropped 3 bases and J dropped 8 bases, with 16 bases sitting between them. This CDR3 comprises 15 residues. The CDR3 DNA is TGTGCCAGCAGTTTTAGAAACAGGGCCTGGGAAAAACTGTTTTTT. Translating gives CASSFRNRAWEKLFF.

The chain uses TRBV10-3 and TRBJ1-2; tentatively, D is TRBD1 (6 bases). Trimming pared 6 bases from V and 2 bases from J, leaving 16 bases between. Germline V lookup: CDR1 ENHRY, CDR2 SYGVKD. CDR3 length: 15 residues. CDR3 DNA: TGTGCCATCAGCGATGTTGGGGGCACCAACTATGGCTACACCTTC. It is translated as CAISDVGGTNYGYTF.

The table lists this clone with a few counts. J is TRBJ2-5 and V is TRBV7-2; no definite D call. The CDR3 runs 11 residues. V was shortened by 7 bases and J by 8 bases, with 11 bases between the two germline ends. Per germline, CDR1 SGHTA and CDR2 FQGNSA. Here the CDR3 reads CASIAGRTQYF. The CDR3 DNA follows: TGTGCCAGCATCGCTGGCAGAACCCAGTACTTC.

This clone appeared a few times. Other DNA variants within this sample encode the same CDR3. This chain uses TRBV5-1 with TRBJ1-1; D ambiguous. This CDR3 is built from 13 residues. The germline V gene encodes CDR1 SGHRS and CDR2 YFSETQ. Trimming cost V 0 bases and J 1 base, with 4 bases left between them. The CDR3 region is CASSLERNTEAFF. Written as DNA, the CDR3 is TGCGCCAGCAGCTTGGAGAGGAACACTGAAGCTTTCTTT.

V usage is TRBV5-4 and J usage is TRBJ2-6; the D is unclear. Germline assignment: CDR1 SGHNT and CDR2 YYREEE (reference sequence). This CDR3 comprises 15 residues. Deletions cut 4 bases from V and 4 bases from J, with 12 bases between. CDR3 sequence: CASSRYASGANVLTF. In DNA, the CDR3 is TGTGCCAGCAGCCGATACGCGTCCGGGGCCAACGTCCTGACTTTC.

V and J are TRBV4-2 and TRBJ2-3; 11 positions agree with TRBD2. Germline V gene lookup returns CDR1 LGHNA and CDR2 YNFKEQ. CDR3 length: 18 amino acids. V gave up 2 bases and J gave up 0 bases; unmatched junction bases: 7. The chain's CDR3 is CASSQLILAGASTDTQYF. In DNA form, the CDR3 reads TGTGCCAGCAGCCAACTTATACTAGCGGGGGCGAGCACAGATACGCAGTATTTT.

V gene TRBV7-2 combines with J gene TRBJ2-7; either TRBD1 or TRBD2 may fit D (5 bases each). V gave up 5 bases and J gave up 2 bases, with 13 bases separating them. Looked up from germline, CDR1 is SGHTA and CDR2 is FQGNSA. There are 14 residues in the CDR3. CDR3 sequence reads: CASSERDGPYEQYF. In DNA form, the CDR3 reads TGTGCCAGCAGCGAAAGGGACGGACCCTACGAGCAGTACTTC.

This clone appeared a few times. The chain recombines TRBV7-2 with TRBJ2-1, with TRBD2 matching 7 bases. V lost 6 bases and J lost 3; bases outside the gene matches: 11. The CDR3 is made up of 16 amino acids. Germline V CDR1 and CDR2: SGHTA, FQGNSA. As DNA, the CDR3 is TGTGCCAGCAGTCCAATACGGGCTAGCGGCTACAATGAGCAGTTCTTC. Translating gives CASSPIRASGYNEQFF.

This chain connects TRBV7-3 to TRBJ1-1; the match to TRBD1 covers 9 bases. Germline V gives CDR1 SGHTA, CDR2 FQGTGA. The CDR3 covers 17 residues. Unmatched junction bases numbered 11, after V lost 0 bases and J lost 6 bases. The CDR3 DNA sequence: TGTGCCAGCAGCTTAACGGCGTCGGGACAGGGCGGGTCTGAAGCTTTCTTT. Translation: CASSLTASGQGGSEAFF.

The table lists this clone with a few counts. The gene calls are TRBV6-5 and TRBJ1-2, with a tentative D call TRBD1 (6 bases). Looked up from germline, CDR1 is MNHEY and CDR2 is SVGAGI. The CDR3 has 15 amino acids. Deletions cut 6 bases from V and 13 bases from J, with 27 bases between. In nucleotides, the CDR3 is TGTGCCAGCAGCCCTCTAGATTTGGACAGCGCTAGGCTCACCTTC. Translated: CASSPLDLDSARLTF.

The chain recombines TRBV27 with TRBJ1-2; D is perhaps TRBD1 (6 bases). Germline CDR1 is MNHEY and CDR2 is SMNVEV (reference sequence). V was trimmed by 4 bases and J by 4 bases, leaving 13 bases between them. The CDR3 runs to 14 residues. Here the CDR3 reads CASSSLTGFYGYTF. CDR3 sequence (DNA): TGTGCCAGCAGTTCTCTCACAGGGTTCTATGGCTACACCTTC.

The chain employs TRBV29-1 and TRBJ1-4; D is undetermined. Trimming removed 6 bases at V and 0 bases at J, with 14 bases between. CDR1 and CDR2 from the germline V gene are SQVTM and ANQGSEA. The CDR3 covers 15 residues. The CDR3 coding sequence is TGCAGCGTGACCCCAGGAGCTGCAACTAATGAAAAACTGTTTTTT. Translation gives CSVTPGAATNEKLFF.

In its sample, this clone was seen a few times. The V and J genes are TRBV7-2 and TRBJ2-6; 11 bases align to TRBD2. Germline-derived CDR1 and CDR2 are SGHTA and FQGNSA. This CDR3 has 19 residues. V trimming: 3 bases; J trimming: 0 bases; junction bases outside the gene matches: 7. CDR3 loop: CASSFPVGTSGSGANVLTF. The CDR3 DNA reads TGTGCCAGCAGCTTCCCCGTCGGGACTAGCGGCTCTGGGGCCAACGTCCTGACTTTC.

This chain joins TRBV9 and TRBJ2-5; unclear D gene. The CDR3 is made up of 9 amino acids. V was cut by 7 bases and J by 5 bases, with 3 bases left in between. From germline, CDR1 is SGDLS and CDR2 YYNGEE. CDR3 loop: CASLETQYF. The CDR3 coding sequence is TGTGCCAGCCTTGAGACCCAGTACTTC.

The CDR3 spells CASSRRAVSWETQYF. Here the CDR3 DNA reads TGTGCCAGCTCTCGAAGGGCGGTGTCCTGGGAGACCCAGTACTTC. The chain couples TRBV18 to TRBJ2-5; D is ambiguous. Germline lookup yields CDR1 KGHSH and CDR2 LQKENI. Trimming shortened V by 6 bases and J by 5 bases, and 19 bases separated the two germline ends. This CDR3 contains 15 residues.